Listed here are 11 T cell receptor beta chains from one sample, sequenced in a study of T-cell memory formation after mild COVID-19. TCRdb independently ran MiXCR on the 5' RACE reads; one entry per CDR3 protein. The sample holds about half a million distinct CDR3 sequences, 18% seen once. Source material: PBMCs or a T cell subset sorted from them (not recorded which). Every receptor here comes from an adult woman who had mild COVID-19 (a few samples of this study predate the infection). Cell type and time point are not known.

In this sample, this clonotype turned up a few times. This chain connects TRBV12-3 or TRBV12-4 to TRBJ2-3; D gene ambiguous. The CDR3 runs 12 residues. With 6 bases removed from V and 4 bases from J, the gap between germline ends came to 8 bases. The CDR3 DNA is TGTGCCAGCAGCACCGGGCCAGATACGCAGTATTTT. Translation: CASSTGPDTQYF.

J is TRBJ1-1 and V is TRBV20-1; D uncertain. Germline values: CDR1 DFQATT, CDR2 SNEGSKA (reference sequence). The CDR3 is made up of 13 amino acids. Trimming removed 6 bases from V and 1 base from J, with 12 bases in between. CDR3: CSAWMRENTEAFF. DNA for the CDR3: TGCAGTGCCTGGATGCGGGAGAACACTGAAGCTTTCTTT.

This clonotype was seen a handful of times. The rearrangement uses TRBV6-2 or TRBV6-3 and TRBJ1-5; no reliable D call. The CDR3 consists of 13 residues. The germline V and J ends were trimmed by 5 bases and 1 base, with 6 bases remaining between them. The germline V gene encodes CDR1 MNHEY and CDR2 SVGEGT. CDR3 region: CASSQPSNQPQHF. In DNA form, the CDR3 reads TGTGCCAGCAGTCAACCGAGCAATCAGCCCCAGCATTTT.

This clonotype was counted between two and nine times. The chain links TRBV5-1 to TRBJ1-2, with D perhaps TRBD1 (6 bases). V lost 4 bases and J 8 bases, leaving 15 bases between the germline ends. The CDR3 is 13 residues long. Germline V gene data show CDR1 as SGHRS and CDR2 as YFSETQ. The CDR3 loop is CASSQQGPGGYTF. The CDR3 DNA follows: TGCGCCAGCAGCCAGCAGGGGCCGGGAGGCTACACCTTC.

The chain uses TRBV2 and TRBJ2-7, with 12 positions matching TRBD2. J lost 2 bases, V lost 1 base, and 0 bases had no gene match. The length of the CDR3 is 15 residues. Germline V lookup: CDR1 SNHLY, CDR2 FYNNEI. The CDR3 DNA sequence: TGTGCCAGCAGTGAAGGACTAGCGGGAGCCTACGAGCAGTACTTC. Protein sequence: CASSEGLAGAYEQYF. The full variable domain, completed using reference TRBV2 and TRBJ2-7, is EPEVTQTPSHQVTQMGQEVILRCVPISNHLYFYWYRQILGQKVEFLVSFYNNEISEKSEIFDDQFSVERPDGSNFTLKIRSTKLEDSAMYFCASSEGLAGAYEQYFGPGTRLTVT.

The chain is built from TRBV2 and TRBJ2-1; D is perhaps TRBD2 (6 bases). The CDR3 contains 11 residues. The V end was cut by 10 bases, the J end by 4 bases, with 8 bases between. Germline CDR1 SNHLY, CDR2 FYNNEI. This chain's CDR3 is CAIGGYNEQFF. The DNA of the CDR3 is TGTGCCATCGGAGGGTACAATGAGCAGTTCTTC.

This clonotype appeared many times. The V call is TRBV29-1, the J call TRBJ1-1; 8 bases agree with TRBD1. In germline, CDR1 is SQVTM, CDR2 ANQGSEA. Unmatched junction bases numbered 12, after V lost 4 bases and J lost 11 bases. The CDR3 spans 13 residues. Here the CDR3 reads CSVAGGGLLPAFF. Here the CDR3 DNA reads TGCAGCGTTGCAGGGGGCGGTCTGCTCCCGGCTTTCTTT.

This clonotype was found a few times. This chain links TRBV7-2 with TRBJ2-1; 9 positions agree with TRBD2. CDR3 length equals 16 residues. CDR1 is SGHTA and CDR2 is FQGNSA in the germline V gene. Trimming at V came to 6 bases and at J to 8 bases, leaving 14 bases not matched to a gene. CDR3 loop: CASRLQFGGRGDEQFF. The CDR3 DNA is TGTGCCAGCAGGCTCCAGTTCGGCGGGAGGGGCGATGAGCAGTTCTTC.

CDR3 residues: CASSTGTGEAFF. The CDR3 coding sequence is TGTGCCAGCAGTACCGGGACAGGTGAAGCTTTCTTT. The J gene is TRBJ1-1, the V gene TRBV12-3 or TRBV12-4; 8 nucleotides align to TRBD1. The CDR3 covers 12 residues. V gave up 5 bases and J gave up 7 bases; unmatched junction bases: 3.

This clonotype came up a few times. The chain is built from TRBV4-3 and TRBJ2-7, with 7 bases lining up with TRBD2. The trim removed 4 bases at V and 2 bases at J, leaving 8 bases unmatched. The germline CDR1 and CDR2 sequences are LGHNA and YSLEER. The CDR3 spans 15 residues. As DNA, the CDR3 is TGCGCCAGCAGCCCCGTGGTGGGAGGGACCTACGAGCAGTACTTC. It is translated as CASSPVVGGTYEQYF.

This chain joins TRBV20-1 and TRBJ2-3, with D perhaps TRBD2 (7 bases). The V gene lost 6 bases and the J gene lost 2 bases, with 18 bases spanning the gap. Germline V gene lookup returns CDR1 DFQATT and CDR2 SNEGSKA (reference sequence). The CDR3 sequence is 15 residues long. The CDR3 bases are TGCAGTGCCCGTGCGGTGGGGGGGCTCACAGATACGCAGTATTTT. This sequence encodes CSARAVGGLTDTQYF.